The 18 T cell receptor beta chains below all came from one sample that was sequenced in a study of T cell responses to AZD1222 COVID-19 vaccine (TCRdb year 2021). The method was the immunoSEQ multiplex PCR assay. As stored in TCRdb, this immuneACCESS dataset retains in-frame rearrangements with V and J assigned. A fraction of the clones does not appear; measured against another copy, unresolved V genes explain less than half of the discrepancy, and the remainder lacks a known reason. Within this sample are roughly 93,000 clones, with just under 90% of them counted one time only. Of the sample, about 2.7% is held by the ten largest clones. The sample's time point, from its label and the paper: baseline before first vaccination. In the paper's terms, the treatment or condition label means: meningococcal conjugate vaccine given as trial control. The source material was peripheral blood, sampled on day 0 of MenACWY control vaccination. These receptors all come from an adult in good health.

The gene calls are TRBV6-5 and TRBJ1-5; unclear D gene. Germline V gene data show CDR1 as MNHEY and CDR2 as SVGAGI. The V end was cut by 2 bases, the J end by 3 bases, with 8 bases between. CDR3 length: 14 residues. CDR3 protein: CASSYLTNNQPQHF. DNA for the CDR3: TGTGCCAGCAGTTACCTGACCAACAATCAGCCCCAGCATTTT.

DNA of the CDR3: TGTGCCAGCAGCGGTAGAATGGGCGCCTCGCGACACACCGGGGAGCTGTTTTTT. This translates into CASSGRMGASRHTGELFF. The rearrangement joins TRBV7-9 to TRBJ2-2; no firm D call. CDR3 length: 18 amino acids. Trimming pared 5 bases from V and 3 bases from J, leaving 22 bases between. Germline loops: CDR1 SEHNR, CDR2 FQNEAQ (reference sequence).

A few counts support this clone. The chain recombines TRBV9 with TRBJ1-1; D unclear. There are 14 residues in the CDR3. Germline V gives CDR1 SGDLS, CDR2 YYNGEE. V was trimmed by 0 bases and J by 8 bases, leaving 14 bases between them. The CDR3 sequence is CASSVVPEGVEAFF. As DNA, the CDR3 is TGTGCCAGCAGCGTAGTTCCGGAAGGTGTAGAAGCTTTCTTT.

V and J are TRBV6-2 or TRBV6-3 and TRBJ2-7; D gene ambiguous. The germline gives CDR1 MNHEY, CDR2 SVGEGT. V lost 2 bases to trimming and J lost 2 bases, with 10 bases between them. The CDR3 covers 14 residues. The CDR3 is CASSYAPIPYEQYF. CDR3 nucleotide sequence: TGTGCCAGCAGTTACGCCCCCATCCCCTACGAGCAGTACTTC.

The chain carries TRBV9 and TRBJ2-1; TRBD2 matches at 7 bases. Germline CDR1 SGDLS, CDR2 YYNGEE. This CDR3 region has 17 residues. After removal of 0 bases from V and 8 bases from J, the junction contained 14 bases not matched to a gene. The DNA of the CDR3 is TGTGCCAGCAGCGTAGCTTTTGGGACTACGGGGATCGATGAGCAGTTCTTC. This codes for CASSVAFGTTGIDEQFF.

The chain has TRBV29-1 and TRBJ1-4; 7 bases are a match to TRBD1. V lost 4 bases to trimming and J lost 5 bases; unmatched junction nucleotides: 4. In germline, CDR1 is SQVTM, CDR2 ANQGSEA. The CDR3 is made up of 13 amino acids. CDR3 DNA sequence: TGCAGCGTTGTAAGGACAGGAAATGAAAAACTGTTTTTT. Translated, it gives CSVVRTGNEKLFF.

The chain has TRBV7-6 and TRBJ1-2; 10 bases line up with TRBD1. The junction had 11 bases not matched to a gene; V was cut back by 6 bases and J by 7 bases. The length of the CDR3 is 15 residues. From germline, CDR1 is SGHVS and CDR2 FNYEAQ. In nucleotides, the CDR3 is TGTGCCAGCAGTCCCCTTCAAGGACAGGGGGGTGGCTACACCTTC. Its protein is CASSPLQGQGGGYTF.

The CDR3 sequence: CASSQYQDRAYNEQFF. Here the CDR3 DNA reads TGCGCCAGCAGCCAGTACCAAGACAGAGCCTACAATGAGCAGTTCTTC. The gene calls are TRBV4-1 and TRBJ2-1, with D maybe TRBD1 (5 bases). The CDR3 loop spans 16 amino acids. The germline V gene encodes CDR1 MGHRA and CDR2 YSYEKL. V was clipped by 3 bases and J by 2 bases, with 14 bases between them.

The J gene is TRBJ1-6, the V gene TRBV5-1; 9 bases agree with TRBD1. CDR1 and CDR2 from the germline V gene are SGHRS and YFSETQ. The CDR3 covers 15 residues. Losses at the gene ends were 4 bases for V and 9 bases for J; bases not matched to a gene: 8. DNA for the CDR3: TGCGCCAGCAGCCCGAAGGGACAGGGTAGTTCACCCCTCCACTTT. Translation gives CASSPKGQGSSPLHF.

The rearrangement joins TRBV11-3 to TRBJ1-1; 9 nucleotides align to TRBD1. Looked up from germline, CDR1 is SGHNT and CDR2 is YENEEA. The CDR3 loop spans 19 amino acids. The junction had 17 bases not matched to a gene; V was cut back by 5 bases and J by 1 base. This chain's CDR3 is CASSLNRWTGDRGNTEAFF. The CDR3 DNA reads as TGTGCCAGCAGCCTCAATCGGTGGACAGGGGACCGGGGGAACACTGAAGCTTTCTTT.

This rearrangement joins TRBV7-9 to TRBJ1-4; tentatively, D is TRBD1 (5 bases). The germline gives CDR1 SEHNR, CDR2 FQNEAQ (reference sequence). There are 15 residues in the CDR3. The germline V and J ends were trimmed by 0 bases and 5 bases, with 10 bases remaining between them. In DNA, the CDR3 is TGTGCCAGCAGCTTAGCCGGGGGAACCAATGAAAAACTGTTTTTT. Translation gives CASSLAGGTNEKLFF.

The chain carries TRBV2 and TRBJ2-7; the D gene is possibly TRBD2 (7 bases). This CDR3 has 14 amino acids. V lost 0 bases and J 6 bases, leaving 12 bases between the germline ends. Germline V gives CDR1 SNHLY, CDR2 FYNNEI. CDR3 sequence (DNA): TGTGCCAGCAGTGAAGCGATCGGGGGGCGCGAGCAGTACTTC. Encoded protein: CASSEAIGGREQYF.

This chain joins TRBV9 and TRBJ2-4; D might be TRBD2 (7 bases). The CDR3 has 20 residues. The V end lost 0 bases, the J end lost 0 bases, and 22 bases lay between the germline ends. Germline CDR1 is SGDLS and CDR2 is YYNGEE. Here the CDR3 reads CASSVDPGLAGALAKNIQYF. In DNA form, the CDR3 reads TGTGCCAGCAGCGTAGACCCGGGACTGGCGGGGGCACTAGCCAAAAACATTCAGTACTTC.

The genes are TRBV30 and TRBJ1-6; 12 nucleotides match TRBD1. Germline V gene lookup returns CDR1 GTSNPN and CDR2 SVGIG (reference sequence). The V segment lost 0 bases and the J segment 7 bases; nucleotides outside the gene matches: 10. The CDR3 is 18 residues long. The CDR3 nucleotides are TGTGCCTGGAGTGTGGGTTGGGGACAGGGGGCTCGGAATTCACCCCTCCACTTT. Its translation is CAWSVGWGQGARNSPLHF.

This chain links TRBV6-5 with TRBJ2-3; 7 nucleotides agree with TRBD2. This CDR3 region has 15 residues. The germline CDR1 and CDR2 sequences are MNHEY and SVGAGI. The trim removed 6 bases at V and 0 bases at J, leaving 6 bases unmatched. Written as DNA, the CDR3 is TGTGCCAGCAGCGGGCTAGCGGTGAGCACAGATACGCAGTATTTT. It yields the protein CASSGLAVSTDTQYF.

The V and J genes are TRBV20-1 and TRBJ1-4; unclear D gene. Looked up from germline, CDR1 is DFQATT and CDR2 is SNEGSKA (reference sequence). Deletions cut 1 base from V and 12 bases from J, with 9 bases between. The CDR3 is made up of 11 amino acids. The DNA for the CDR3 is TGCAGTGCTAGAGCCTCAGTCGAACTGTTTTTT. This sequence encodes CSARASVELFF.

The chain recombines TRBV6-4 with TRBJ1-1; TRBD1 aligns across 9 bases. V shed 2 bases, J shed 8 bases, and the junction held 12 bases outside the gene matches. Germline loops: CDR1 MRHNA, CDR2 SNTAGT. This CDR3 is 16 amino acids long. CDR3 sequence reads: CASSDPSQGAEEEAFF. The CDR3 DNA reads TGTGCCAGCAGTGACCCGTCACAGGGGGCGGAGGAAGAAGCTTTCTTT.

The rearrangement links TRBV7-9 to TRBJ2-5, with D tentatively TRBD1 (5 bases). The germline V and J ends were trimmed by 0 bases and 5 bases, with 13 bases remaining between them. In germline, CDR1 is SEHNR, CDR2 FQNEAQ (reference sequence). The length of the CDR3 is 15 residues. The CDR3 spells CASSLAGQAGETQYF. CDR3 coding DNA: TGTGCCAGCAGCTTAGCGGGGCAGGCTGGGGAGACCCAGTACTTC.